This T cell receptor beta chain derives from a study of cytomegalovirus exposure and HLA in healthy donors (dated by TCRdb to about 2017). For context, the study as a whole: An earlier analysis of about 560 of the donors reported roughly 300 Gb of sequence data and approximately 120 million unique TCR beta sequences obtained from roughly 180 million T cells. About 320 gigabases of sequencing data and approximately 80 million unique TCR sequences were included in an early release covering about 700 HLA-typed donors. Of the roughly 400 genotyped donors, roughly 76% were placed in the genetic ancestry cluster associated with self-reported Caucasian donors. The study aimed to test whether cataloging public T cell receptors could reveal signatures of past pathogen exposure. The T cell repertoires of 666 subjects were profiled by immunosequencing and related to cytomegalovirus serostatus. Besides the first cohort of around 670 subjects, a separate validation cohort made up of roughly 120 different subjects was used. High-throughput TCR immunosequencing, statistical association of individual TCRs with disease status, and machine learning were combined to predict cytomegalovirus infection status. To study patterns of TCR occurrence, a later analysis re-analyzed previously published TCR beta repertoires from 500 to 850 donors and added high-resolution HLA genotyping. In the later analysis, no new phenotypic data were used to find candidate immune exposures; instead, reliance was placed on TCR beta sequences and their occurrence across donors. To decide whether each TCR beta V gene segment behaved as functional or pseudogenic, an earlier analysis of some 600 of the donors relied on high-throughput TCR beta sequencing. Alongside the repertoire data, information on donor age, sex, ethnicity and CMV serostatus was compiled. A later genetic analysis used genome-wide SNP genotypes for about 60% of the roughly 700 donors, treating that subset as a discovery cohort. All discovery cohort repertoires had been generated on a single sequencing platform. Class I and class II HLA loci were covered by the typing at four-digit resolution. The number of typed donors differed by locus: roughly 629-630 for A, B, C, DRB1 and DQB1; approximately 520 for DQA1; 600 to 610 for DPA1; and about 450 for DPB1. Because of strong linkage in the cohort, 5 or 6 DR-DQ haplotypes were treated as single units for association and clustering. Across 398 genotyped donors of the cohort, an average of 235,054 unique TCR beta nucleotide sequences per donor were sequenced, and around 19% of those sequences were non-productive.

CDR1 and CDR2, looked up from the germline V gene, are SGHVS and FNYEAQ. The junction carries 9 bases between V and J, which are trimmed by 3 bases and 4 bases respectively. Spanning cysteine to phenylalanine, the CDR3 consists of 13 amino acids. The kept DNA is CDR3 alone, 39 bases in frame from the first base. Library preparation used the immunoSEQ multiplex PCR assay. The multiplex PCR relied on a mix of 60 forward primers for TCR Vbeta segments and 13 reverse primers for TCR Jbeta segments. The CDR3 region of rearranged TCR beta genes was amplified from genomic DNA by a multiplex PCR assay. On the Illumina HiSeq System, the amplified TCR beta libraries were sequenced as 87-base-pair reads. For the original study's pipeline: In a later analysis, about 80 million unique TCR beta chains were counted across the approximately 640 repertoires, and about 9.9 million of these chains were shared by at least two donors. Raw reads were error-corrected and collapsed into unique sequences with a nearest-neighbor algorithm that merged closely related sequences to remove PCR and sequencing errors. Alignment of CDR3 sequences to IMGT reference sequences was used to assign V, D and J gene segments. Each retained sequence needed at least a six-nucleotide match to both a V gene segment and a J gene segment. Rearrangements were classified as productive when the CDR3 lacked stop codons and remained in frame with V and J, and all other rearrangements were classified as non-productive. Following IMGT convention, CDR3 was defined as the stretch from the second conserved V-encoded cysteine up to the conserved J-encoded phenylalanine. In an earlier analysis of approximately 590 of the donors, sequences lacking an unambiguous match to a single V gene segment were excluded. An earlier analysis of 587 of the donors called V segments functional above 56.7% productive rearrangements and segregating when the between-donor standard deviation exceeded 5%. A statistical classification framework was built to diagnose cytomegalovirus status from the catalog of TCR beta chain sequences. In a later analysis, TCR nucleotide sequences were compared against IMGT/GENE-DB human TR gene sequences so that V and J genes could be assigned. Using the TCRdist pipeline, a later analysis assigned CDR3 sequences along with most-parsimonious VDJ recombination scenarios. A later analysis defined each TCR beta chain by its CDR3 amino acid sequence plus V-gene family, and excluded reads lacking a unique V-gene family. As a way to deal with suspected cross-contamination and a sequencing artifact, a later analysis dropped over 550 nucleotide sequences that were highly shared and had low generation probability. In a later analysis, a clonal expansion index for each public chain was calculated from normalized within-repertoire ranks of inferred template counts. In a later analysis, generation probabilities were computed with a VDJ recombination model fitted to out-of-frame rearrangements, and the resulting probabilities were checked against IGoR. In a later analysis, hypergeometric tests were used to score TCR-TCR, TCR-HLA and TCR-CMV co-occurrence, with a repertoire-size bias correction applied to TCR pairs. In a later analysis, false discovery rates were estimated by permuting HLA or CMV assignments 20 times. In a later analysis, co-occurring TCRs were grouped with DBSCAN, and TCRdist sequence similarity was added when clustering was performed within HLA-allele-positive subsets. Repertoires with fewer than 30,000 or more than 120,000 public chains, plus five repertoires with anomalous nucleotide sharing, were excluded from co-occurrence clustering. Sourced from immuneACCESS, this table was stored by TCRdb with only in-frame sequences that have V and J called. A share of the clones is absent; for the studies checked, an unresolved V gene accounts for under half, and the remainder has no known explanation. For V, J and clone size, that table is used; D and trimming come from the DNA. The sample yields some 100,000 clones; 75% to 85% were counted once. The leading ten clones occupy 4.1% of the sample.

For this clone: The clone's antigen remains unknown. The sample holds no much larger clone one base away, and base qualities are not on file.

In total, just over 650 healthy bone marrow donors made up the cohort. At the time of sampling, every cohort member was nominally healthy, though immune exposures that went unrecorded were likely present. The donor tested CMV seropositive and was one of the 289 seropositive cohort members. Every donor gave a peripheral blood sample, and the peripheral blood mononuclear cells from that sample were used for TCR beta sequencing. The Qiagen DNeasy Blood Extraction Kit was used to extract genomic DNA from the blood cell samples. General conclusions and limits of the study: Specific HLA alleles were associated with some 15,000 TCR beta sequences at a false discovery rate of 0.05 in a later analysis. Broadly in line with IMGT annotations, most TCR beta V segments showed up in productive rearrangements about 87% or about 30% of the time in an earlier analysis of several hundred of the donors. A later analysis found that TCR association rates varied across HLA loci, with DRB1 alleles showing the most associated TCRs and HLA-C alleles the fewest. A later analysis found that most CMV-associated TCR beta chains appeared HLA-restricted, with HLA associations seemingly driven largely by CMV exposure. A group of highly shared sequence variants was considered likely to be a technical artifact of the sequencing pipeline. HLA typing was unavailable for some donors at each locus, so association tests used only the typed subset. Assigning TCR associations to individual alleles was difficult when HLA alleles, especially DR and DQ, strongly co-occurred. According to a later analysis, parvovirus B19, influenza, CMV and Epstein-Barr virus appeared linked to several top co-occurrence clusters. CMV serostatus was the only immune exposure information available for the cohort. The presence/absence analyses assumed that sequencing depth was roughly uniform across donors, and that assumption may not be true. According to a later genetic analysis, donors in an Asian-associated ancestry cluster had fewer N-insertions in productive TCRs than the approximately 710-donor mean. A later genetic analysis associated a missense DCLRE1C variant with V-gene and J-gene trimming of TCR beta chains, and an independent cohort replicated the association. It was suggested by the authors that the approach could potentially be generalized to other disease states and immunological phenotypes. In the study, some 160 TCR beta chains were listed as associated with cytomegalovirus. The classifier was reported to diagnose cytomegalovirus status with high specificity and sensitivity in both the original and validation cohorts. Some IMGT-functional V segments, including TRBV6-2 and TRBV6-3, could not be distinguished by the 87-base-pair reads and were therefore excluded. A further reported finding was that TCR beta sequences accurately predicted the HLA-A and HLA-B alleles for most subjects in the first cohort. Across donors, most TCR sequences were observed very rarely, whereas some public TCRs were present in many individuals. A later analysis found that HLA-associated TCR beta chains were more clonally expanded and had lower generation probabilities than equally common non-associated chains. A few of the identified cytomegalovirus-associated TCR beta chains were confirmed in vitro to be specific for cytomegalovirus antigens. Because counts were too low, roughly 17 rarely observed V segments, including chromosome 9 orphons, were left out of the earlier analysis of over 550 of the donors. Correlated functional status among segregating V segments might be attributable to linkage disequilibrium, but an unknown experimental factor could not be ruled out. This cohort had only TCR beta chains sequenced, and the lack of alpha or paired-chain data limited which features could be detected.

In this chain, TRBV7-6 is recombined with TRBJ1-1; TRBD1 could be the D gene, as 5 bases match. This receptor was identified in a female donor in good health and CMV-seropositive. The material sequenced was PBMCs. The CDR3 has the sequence CASSLAQGTEAFF. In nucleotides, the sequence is TGTGCCAGCAGCTTGGCGCAGGGCACTGAAGCTTTCTTT. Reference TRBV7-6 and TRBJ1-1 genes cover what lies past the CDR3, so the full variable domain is GAGVSQSPRYKVTKRGQDVALRCDPISGHVSLYWYRQALGQGPEFLTYFNYEAQQDKSGLPNDRFSAERPEGSISTLTIQRTEQRDSAMYRCASSLAQGTEAFFGQGTRLTVV.